The 6 T cell receptor beta chains presented below share a single source sample, sequenced in a study of blood T cell repertoires in COVID-19. Assay: immunoSEQ multiplex PCR; the TCRdb copy retains only in-frame clones and omits some. This sample has about 240,000 clones; 87% occur once, and the top ten carry 2.5% to 3%. Source material: PBMCs or T cells enriched from blood (not recorded which). These receptors were taken from a woman younger than 45 with acute COVID-19.

The CDR3 sequence is CASSERAFGYTF. CDR3 DNA sequence: TGTGCCAGCAGTGAGAGGGCCTTTGGCTACACCTTC. This chain connects TRBV6-1 to TRBJ1-2, with D hard to call. The CDR3 runs to 12 residues. Germline values: CDR1 MNHNS, CDR2 SASEGT. Trimming cost V 3 bases and J 7 bases, with 9 bases left between them.

V gene TRBV4-1 combines with J gene TRBJ1-3; D is unclear. Trimming took off 5 bases at V and 0 bases at J, with 14 bases between the two ends. Germline CDR1 and CDR2: MGHRA and YSYEKL. The CDR3 has 16 amino acids. CDR3 in amino acids: CASSYQAPSSGNTIYF. CDR3 DNA: TGCGCCAGCAGCTACCAGGCACCGAGCTCTGGAAACACCATATATTTT.

The chain uses TRBV7-9 and TRBJ2-7, with a tentative D call TRBD1 (5 bases). Germline V gene data show CDR1 as SEHNR and CDR2 as FQNEAQ (reference sequence). V lost 6 bases, J lost 6 bases, and 9 bases lay in between. CDR3 length: 11 amino acids. As DNA, the CDR3 is TGTGCCAGCAGTGTAGGGGTCGAGCAGTACTTC. As protein: CASSVGVEQYF.

V is TRBV5-4 and J is TRBJ2-1; TRBD2 matches 13 bases. CDR3 length equals 16 residues. V gave up 1 base and J gave up 8 bases; unmatched junction bases: 6. The germline V gene has CDR1 SGHNT and CDR2 YYREEE (reference sequence). The CDR3 sequence: CASSLLLAGGLDEQFF. The DNA of the CDR3 is TGTGCCAGCAGCTTGCTACTAGCGGGGGGGCTAGATGAGCAGTTCTTC.

This sequence joins TRBV6-2 or TRBV6-3 and TRBJ2-7; a weak D match, TRBD1 (5 bases). Germline V gene sequence: CDR1 MNHEY, CDR2 SVGEGT. This CDR3 is built from 16 residues. Deletions cut 6 bases from V and 0 bases from J, with 18 bases between. The CDR3 nucleotides are TGTGCCAGCAGCGAGACTTTACAGGCGTACTCCTACGAGCAGTACTTC. It is translated as CASSETLQAYSYEQYF.

The chain uses TRBV6-5 and TRBJ1-2; a weak D match, TRBD1 (5 bases). The CDR3 totals 12 residues. V shed 3 bases and J shed 7 bases, with 9 bases lying between them. Germline lookup yields CDR1 MNHEY and CDR2 SVGAGI. CDR3 in amino acids: CASSYTGIGYTF. The DNA for the CDR3 is TGTGCCAGCAGTTATACAGGAATTGGCTACACCTTC.